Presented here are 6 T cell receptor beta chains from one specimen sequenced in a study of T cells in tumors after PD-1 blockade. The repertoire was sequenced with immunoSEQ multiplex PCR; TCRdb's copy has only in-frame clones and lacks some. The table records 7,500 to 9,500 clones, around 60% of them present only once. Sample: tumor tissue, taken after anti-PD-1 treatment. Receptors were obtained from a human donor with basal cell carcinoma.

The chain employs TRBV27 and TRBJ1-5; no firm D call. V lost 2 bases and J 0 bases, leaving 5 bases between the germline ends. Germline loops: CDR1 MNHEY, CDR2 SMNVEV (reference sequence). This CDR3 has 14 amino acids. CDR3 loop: CASSLGYSNQPQHF. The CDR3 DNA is TGTGCCAGCAGTTTAGGTTATAGCAATCAGCCCCAGCATTTT.

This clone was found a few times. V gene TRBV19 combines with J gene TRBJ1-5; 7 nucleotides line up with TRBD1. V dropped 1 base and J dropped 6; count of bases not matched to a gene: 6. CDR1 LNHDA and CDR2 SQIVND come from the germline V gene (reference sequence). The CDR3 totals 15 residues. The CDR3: CASSIGQGSGQPQHF. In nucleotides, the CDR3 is TGTGCCAGTAGTATAGGACAGGGATCCGGTCAGCCCCAGCATTTT.

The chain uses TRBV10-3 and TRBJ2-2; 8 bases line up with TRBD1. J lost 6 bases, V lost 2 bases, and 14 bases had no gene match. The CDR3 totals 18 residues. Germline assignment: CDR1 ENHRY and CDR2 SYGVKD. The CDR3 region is CAISEIKPWAGGAGELFF. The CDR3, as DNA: TGTGCCATCAGTGAGATCAAACCTTGGGCAGGGGGCGCCGGGGAGCTGTTTTTT.

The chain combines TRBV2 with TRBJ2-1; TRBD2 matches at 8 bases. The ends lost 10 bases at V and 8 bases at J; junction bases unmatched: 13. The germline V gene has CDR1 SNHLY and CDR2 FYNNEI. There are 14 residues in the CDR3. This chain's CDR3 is CATNGRGGLDEQFF. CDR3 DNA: TGTGCCACCAATGGCCGGGGGGGCCTTGATGAGCAGTTCTTC.

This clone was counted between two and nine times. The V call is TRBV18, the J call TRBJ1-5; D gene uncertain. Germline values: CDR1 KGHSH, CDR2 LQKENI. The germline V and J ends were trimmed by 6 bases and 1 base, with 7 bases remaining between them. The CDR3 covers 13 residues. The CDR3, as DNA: TGTGCCAGCTCTCAGGAGAGCAATCAGCCCCAGCATTTT. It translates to CASSQESNQPQHF.

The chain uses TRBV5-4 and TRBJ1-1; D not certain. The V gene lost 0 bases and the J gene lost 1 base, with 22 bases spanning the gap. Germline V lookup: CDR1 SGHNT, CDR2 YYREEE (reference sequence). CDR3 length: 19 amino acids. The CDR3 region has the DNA TGTGCCAGCAGCTTGGTCCCCACCAGGACCCTTATTTGGAACACTGAAGCTTTCTTT. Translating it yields CASSLVPTRTLIWNTEAFF.